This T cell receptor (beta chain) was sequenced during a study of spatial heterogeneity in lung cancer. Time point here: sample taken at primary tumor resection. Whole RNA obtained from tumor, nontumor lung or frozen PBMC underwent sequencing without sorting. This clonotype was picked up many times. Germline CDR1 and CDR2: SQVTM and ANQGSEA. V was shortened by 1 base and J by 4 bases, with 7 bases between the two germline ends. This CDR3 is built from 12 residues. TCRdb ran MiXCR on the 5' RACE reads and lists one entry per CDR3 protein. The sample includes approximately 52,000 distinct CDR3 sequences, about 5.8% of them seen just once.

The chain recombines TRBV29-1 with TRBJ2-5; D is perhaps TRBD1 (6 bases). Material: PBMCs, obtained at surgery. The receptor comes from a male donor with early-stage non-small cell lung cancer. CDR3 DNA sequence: TGCAGCGTTGAAGTGACAGGAGAGACCCAGTACTTC. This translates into CSVEVTGETQYF.